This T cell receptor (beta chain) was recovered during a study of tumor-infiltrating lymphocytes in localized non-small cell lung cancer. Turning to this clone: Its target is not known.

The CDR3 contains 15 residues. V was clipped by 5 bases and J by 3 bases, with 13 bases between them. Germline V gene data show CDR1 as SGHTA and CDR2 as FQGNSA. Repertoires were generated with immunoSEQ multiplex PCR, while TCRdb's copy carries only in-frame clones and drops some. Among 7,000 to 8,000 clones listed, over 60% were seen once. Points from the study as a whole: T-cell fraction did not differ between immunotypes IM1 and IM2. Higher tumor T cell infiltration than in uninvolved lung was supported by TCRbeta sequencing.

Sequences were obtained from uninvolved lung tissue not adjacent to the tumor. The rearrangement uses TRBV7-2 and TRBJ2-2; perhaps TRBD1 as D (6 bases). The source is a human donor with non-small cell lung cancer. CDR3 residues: CASSLQGSDTGELFF. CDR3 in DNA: TGTGCCAGCAGCCTACAGGGTTCGGACACCGGGGAGCTGTTTTTT.